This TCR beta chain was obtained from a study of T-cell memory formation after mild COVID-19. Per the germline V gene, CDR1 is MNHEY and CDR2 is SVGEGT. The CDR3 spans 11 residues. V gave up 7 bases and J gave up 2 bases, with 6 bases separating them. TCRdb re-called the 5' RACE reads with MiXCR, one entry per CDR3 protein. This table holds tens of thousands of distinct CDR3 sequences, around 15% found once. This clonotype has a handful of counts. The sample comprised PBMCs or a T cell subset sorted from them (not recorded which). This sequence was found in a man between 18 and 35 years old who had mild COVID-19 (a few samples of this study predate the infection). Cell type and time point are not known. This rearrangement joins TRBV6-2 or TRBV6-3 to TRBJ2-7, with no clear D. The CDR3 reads CASTGAYEQYF. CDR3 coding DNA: TGTGCCAGCACCGGCGCCTACGAGCAGTACTTC.